The 31 T cell receptor beta chains below were found in one sample sequenced in a study of shared clonotypes between healthy human individuals. Profiling relied on immunoSEQ multiplex PCR, and the TCRdb table lists in-frame clones only, not all of them. The sample gives a few hundred thousand clones, 70% to 80% of which show up once; 10% to 15% is in the top ten. Sequenced: PBMCs. The receptors derive from a woman aged 40-49 years in good health. Some clones in this sample may be carry-over from other donors' samples.

The V gene is TRBV28, the J gene TRBJ2-1; D gene uncertain. The germline V gene has CDR1 MDHEN and CDR2 SYDVKM. This CDR3 has 14 residues. The V gene lost 2 bases and the J gene lost 12 bases, with 17 bases spanning the gap. DNA for the CDR3: TGTGCCAGCAGTTTAAAGGAAATGGCGGCTCGGCAGTTCTTC. This encodes CASSLKEMAARQFF.

V and J are TRBV7-6 and TRBJ2-2; possibly TRBD2 for D (6 bases). V lost 5 bases and J lost 5, with 9 bases in between. This CDR3 has 13 residues. The germline V gene has CDR1 SGHVS and CDR2 FNYEAQ. CDR3 sequence reads: CASSILATGELFF. The CDR3 coding sequence is TGTGCCAGCAGCATCCTAGCGACCGGGGAGCTGTTTTTT.

V gene TRBV5-1 combines with J gene TRBJ2-2, with TRBD1 as a possible D gene (5 bases). Germline values: CDR1 SGHRS, CDR2 YFSETQ. V was shortened by 3 bases and J by 6 bases, with 9 bases between the two germline ends. There are 13 residues in the CDR3. The CDR3 DNA reads as TGCGCCAGCAGCTCCCAGGGTTCCGGGGAGCTGTTTTTT. Its translation: CASSSQGSGELFF.

The rearrangement uses TRBV4-3 and TRBJ2-3; no definite D call. With 3 bases removed from V and 0 bases from J, the gap between germline ends came to 19 bases. The CDR3 is 18 residues long. The germline gives CDR1 LGHNA, CDR2 YSLEER. CDR3 sequence (DNA): TGCGCCAGCAGCCACCGACCGGCAGGATCCACTAGCACAGATACGCAGTATTTT. Translating it yields CASSHRPAGSTSTDTQYF.

This chain joins TRBV6-5 and TRBJ2-5; possibly TRBD1 or TRBD2 for D (5 bases each). The CDR3 is 13 residues long. Trimming removed 6 bases at V and 5 bases at J, with 13 bases between. Germline CDR1 is MNHEY and CDR2 is SVGAGI. CDR3 bases: TGTGCCAGCAGCCGGGGCAGATGGGAGACCCAGTACTTC. It encodes CASSRGRWETQYF.

This rearrangement joins TRBV9 to TRBJ2-7; 7 bases are shared with TRBD2. Germline lookup yields CDR1 SGDLS and CDR2 YYNGEE. Trimming at V came to 0 bases and at J to 2 bases, leaving 5 bases not matched to a gene. CDR3 length: 15 amino acids. The CDR3 nucleotides read TGTGCCAGCAGCGTAGGACTAGCCGCGACCTACGAGCAGTACTTC. Its translation: CASSVGLAATYEQYF.

The rearrangement joins TRBV4-2 to TRBJ1-3, with D unclear. CDR3 size: 20 residues. The V gene's germline CDR1 is LGHNA and CDR2 YNFKEQ. V was trimmed by 0 bases and J by 2 bases, leaving 23 bases between them. The CDR3 here is CASSQDYNRGFRSTGNTIYF. The CDR3 bases are TGTGCCAGCAGCCAAGACTATAATCGCGGGTTTCGTTCTACTGGAAACACCATATATTTT.

This chain connects TRBV2 to TRBJ2-1; 10 bases align to TRBD2. This CDR3 contains 18 residues. V was pared by 5 bases and J by 7 bases, with 17 bases of the junction left unmatched. Germline values: CDR1 SNHLY, CDR2 FYNNEI. CDR3 amino acids: CASSSAPASGRVRNEQFF. CDR3 nucleotides: TGTGCCAGCAGTTCAGCCCCGGCTAGCGGGAGAGTAAGAAATGAGCAGTTCTTC.

The CDR3 sequence: CASSVRLAGADTQYF. CDR3 DNA: TGTGCCAGCAGTGTTAGACTAGCGGGAGCCGATACGCAGTATTTT. The chain links TRBV6-1 to TRBJ2-3; 12 positions match TRBD2. The CDR3 loop spans 15 amino acids. Trimming removed 4 bases from V and 6 bases from J; junction bases left unmatched: 5. Germline loops: CDR1 MNHNS, CDR2 SASEGT.

The CDR3 DNA is TGTGCCAGCAGCTTAGAGTCCAGTCTCCCTTACTATGGCTACACCTTC. Translated: CASSLESSLPYYGYTF. The chain joins TRBV7-9 to TRBJ1-2; D unclear. The V gene's germline CDR1 is SEHNR and CDR2 FQNEAQ (reference sequence). The CDR3 is 16 amino acids. V lost 1 base, J lost 3 bases, and 15 bases lay in between.

The CDR3 loop is CASSLGERAGTDTQYF. Written as DNA, the CDR3 is TGTGCCAGCAGCTTGGGGGAGAGGGCGGGCACAGATACGCAGTATTTT. The chain is built from TRBV5-4 and TRBJ2-3, with TRBD2 as a possible D gene (5 bases). CDR1 SGHNT and CDR2 YYREEE come from the germline V gene (reference sequence). The CDR3 has 16 amino acids. The V gene lost 0 bases and the J gene lost 1 base, with 12 bases spanning the gap.

In its sample, this clone was seen a few times. J is TRBJ2-5 and V is TRBV11-2, with 7 bases matching TRBD2. The CDR3 contains 15 residues. Germline V lookup: CDR1 SGHAT, CDR2 FQNNGV. V trimming: 5 bases; J trimming: 3 bases; junction bases outside the gene matches: 9. The CDR3 nucleotides are TGTGCCAGCAGCGGGCTTTGGGGGGGAGAAGAGACCCAGTACTTC. This gives the protein CASSGLWGGEETQYF.

This sequence joins TRBV6-1 and TRBJ1-2, with 7 bases aligning to TRBD1. V shed 2 bases and J 6 bases; nucleotides not matched to a gene: 9. Germline V lookup: CDR1 MNHNS, CDR2 SASEGT. CDR3 length: 15 residues. CDR3 sequence reads: CASSELGRRGDGYTF. CDR3 nucleotides: TGTGCCAGCAGTGAATTAGGACGCAGGGGGGATGGCTACACCTTC.

The J gene is TRBJ1-1, the V gene TRBV29-1, with TRBD1 identical over 10 bases. This CDR3 comprises 13 residues. V lost 3 bases and J lost 4; bases outside the gene matches: 2. Germline values: CDR1 SQVTM, CDR2 ANQGSEA. CDR3 sequence reads: CSVETGGRTEAFF. For the CDR3, the DNA is TGCAGCGTTGAGACAGGGGGCCGCACTGAAGCTTTCTTT. The variable domain in full, with the rest retrieved from reference TRBV29-1 and TRBJ1-1, is SAVISQKPSRDICQRGTSLTIQCQVDSQVTMMFWYRQQPGQSLTLIATANQGSEATYESGFVIDKFPISRPNLTFSTLTVSNMSPEDSSIYLCSVETGGRTEAFFGQGTRLTVV.

The chain uses TRBV27 and TRBJ2-4; 11 bases align to TRBD1. This CDR3 is 18 amino acids long. Germline CDR1 and CDR2: MNHEY and SMNVEV (reference sequence). After removal of 6 bases from V and 5 bases from J, the junction contained 15 bases not matched to a gene. The CDR3 nucleotides read TGTGCCAGCAGCCCCCGCTACAGGACAGGGGGCGCGGAAAACATTCAGTACTTC. Residues: CASSPRYRTGGAENIQYF.

V usage is TRBV29-1 and J usage is TRBJ1-3; TRBD1 aligns across 7 bases. The CDR3 sequence is 13 residues long. CDR1 and CDR2 from the germline V gene are SQVTM and ANQGSEA. V shed 6 bases and J 0 bases; nucleotides not matched to a gene: 2. For the CDR3, the DNA is TGCAGCGTCCCAGGGGGCTCTGGAAACACCATATATTTT. Translating it yields CSVPGGSGNTIYF.

J is TRBJ2-2 and V is TRBV2, with 7 bases lining up with TRBD1. Germline CDR1 SNHLY, CDR2 FYNNEI. Trimming took 9 bases from V and 4 from J; bases not matched to a gene: 8. CDR3 size: 14 residues. CDR3 sequence: CASSRDSSTGELFF. The CDR3 DNA is TGTGCCAGTTCCCGGGACAGCAGCACCGGGGAGCTGTTTTTT.

The rearrangement joins TRBV5-1 to TRBJ2-3, with no clear D. Per germline, CDR1 SGHRS and CDR2 YFSETQ. Trimming shortened V by 1 base and J by 6 bases, and 12 bases separated the two germline ends. This CDR3 contains 14 residues. The CDR3 protein is CASSLSGLPDTQYF. CDR3 nucleotides: TGCGCCAGCAGCTTGTCGGGCTTACCGGATACGCAGTATTTT. Based on the CDR3 plus reference TRBV5-1 and TRBJ2-3, the full variable domain is KAGVTQTPRYLIKTRGQQVTLSCSPISGHRSVSWYQQTPGQGLQFLFEYFSETQRNKGNFPGRFSGRQFSNSRSEMNVSTLELGDSALYLCASSLSGLPDTQYFGPGTRLTVL.

This clone turned up a few times. The rearrangement joins TRBV6-1 to TRBJ2-2; D is unclear. This CDR3 region has 14 residues. Germline V CDR1 and CDR2: MNHNS, SASEGT. V shed 1 base and J shed 2 bases, with 5 bases lying between them. CDR3 sequence (DNA): TGTGCCAGCAGTGAAGTGGAAAACACCGGGGAGCTGTTTTTT. It codes for CASSEVENTGELFF.

The CDR3 sequence: CASSFGRGLADTQYF. The CDR3 DNA reads as TGTGCCAGCAGCTTCGGTAGGGGGCTCGCAGATACGCAGTATTTT. The V call is TRBV7-3, the J call TRBJ2-3; 7 bases match TRBD1. Germline-derived CDR1 and CDR2 are SGHTA and FQGTGA. CDR3 length: 15 residues. The J segment lost 4 bases and the V segment lost 3 bases, leaving 7 bases of the junction unmatched.

This clone has only one observation. The V and J genes are TRBV5-1 and TRBJ2-5, with unresolved D. The assigned J gene may be wrong: the sequence end matches TRBJ2-7 better. The V gene's germline CDR1 is SGHRS and CDR2 YFSETQ. The CDR3 sequence is 14 residues long. The CDR3 DNA reads as TGCGCCAGCAGCCCCGACAACTTAGACTACGAGCAGTACTTC. It translates to CASSPDNLDYEQYF.

The sample holds a few counts of this clone. The chain is built from TRBV7-9 and TRBJ2-3, with a weak D call TRBD2 (6 bases). This CDR3 comprises 14 residues. The V gene lost 8 bases and the J gene lost 2 bases, with 14 bases spanning the gap. Per germline, CDR1 SEHNR and CDR2 FQNEAQ (reference sequence). The CDR3 sequence: CASGPGGITDTQYF. CDR3 sequence (DNA): TGTGCCAGCGGTCCGGGCGGGATCACAGATACGCAGTATTTT.

The CDR3 protein is CASSLALRTLTLPYEQYF. The CDR3, as DNA: TGTGCCAGCAGCTTAGCGCTAAGGACTCTCACCCTTCCTTACGAGCAGTACTTC. The V gene is TRBV7-8, the J gene TRBJ2-7; maybe TRBD2 (5 bases). The ends were cut back, 0 bases at V and 4 bases at J, with 22 bases in the middle. This CDR3 comprises 18 residues. Germline loops: CDR1 SGHVS, CDR2 FQNEAQ.

This chain connects TRBV4-1 to TRBJ1-2; no firm D call. The V gene's germline CDR1 is MGHRA and CDR2 YSYEKL. Trimming removed 0 bases at V and 4 bases at J, with 18 bases between. The CDR3 totals 17 residues. The CDR3 DNA follows: TGCGCCAGCAGCCAAGATCCCCTGGGGAGGGTCCGCTATGGCTACACCTTC. Amino acids: CASSQDPLGRVRYGYTF.

The DNA of the CDR3 is TGTGCCAGCAGCGCCGGACAGGGGGAGACCCAGTACTTC. Its translation is CASSAGQGETQYF. This sequence joins TRBV6-4 and TRBJ2-5; 9 bases match TRBD1. With 6 bases clipped from V and 5 bases from J, the junction kept 4 bases outside the gene matches. The CDR3 sequence is 13 residues long. Germline loops: CDR1 MRHNA, CDR2 SNTAGT.

The rearrangement uses TRBV18 and TRBJ2-7; TRBD1 might be the D (6 bases). V was clipped by 3 bases and J by 6 bases, with 18 bases between them. The CDR3 runs 15 residues. Per germline, CDR1 KGHSH and CDR2 LQKENI. Here the CDR3 reads CASSPGAGEGREQYF. The CDR3 nucleotides are TGTGCCAGCTCACCCGGGGCAGGGGAAGGTCGCGAGCAGTACTTC. Full variable domain (rest looked up from reference TRBV18 and TRBJ2-7): NAGVMQNPRHLVRRRGQEARLRCSPMKGHSHVYWYRQLPEEGLKFMVYLQKENIIDESGMPKERFSAEFPKEGPSILRIQQVVRGDSAAYFCASSPGAGEGREQYFGPGTRLTVT.

V and J are TRBV15 and TRBJ2-7, with 7 bases that match TRBD2. Germline assignment: CDR1 LNHNV and CDR2 YYDKDF (reference sequence). V trimming: 4 bases; J trimming: 5 bases; junction bases outside the gene matches: 8. This CDR3 has 14 amino acids. The CDR3 loop is CATSTAAGVHEQYF. For the CDR3, the DNA is TGTGCCACCAGCACAGCGGCGGGGGTCCACGAGCAGTACTTC.

On this clone itself: One base away lies a much larger clone, so this may be a sequencing read error. The rearrangement joins TRBV6-1 to TRBJ2-7; D remains unclear. The ends were cut back, 0 bases at V and 0 bases at J, with 3 bases in the middle. CDR3 size: 13 residues. CDR1 and CDR2 (germline): MNHNS, SASEGT. The DNA of the CDR3 is TGTGCCAGCAGTGAAGCGGGCTCCTACGAGCAGTACTTC. It encodes CASSEAGSYEQYF.

This clone was detected only once. This chain links TRBV4-1 with TRBJ2-3; 7 nucleotides agree with TRBD1. Germline CDR1 is MGHRA and CDR2 is YSYEKL. The CDR3 consists of 16 residues. The V gene end was trimmed by 1 base and the J gene end by 2 bases; junction bases not matched to a gene: 6. CDR3 loop: CASSQVAGTDTDTQYF. In nucleotides, the CDR3 is TGCGCCAGCAGCCAAGTGGCCGGGACAGACACAGATACGCAGTATTTT.

This clone appeared a few times. V gene TRBV19 combines with J gene TRBJ1-3; 8 bases are shared with TRBD1. Germline CDR1 and CDR2: LNHDA and SQIVND (reference sequence). The CDR3 is 13 residues long. After removal of 7 bases from V and 10 bases from J, the junction contained 9 bases not matched to a gene. CDR3 sequence: CASTPQGAWTIYF. The CDR3 nucleotides are TGTGCCAGTACTCCGCAGGGGGCATGGACCATATATTTT.

The chain uses TRBV28 and TRBJ2-7, with 9 bases matching TRBD1. This CDR3 has 14 amino acids. V shed 5 bases and J 4 bases; nucleotides not matched to a gene: 6. Germline V lookup: CDR1 MDHEN, CDR2 SYDVKM. For the CDR3, the DNA is TGTGCCAGCAGTCCACGGACAGGGGCGTACGAGCAGTACTTC. Protein: CASSPRTGAYEQYF.